The clone carrying this T cell receptor beta chain was seen more than once but under ten times. The antigen is not known. This sample stems from a study of Tregs in tolerant kidney transplant recipients. General study points: Nucleotide sequences could not be compared across some patients' samples due to primer changes.

Repertoires were generated with immunoSEQ multiplex PCR, while TCRdb's copy carries only in-frame clones and drops some. The table lists about 66,000 clones, roughly 92% of them singletons. The CDR3 totals 17 residues. Losses at the gene ends were 5 bases for V and 6 bases for J; bases not matched to a gene: 15. CDR1 is KGHSH, CDR2 LQKENI, per germline. The sequence was obtained from a human donor who received a combined kidney and bone marrow transplant. The material sequenced was CD8+ T cells from blood, taken before the transplant. V usage is TRBV18 and J usage is TRBJ1-3; 8 bases are shared with TRBD1. CDR3: CASSYFPGGALTNTIYF. For the CDR3, the DNA is TGTGCCAGCTCATACTTCCCAGGGGGCGCGTTGACAAACACCATATATTTT.